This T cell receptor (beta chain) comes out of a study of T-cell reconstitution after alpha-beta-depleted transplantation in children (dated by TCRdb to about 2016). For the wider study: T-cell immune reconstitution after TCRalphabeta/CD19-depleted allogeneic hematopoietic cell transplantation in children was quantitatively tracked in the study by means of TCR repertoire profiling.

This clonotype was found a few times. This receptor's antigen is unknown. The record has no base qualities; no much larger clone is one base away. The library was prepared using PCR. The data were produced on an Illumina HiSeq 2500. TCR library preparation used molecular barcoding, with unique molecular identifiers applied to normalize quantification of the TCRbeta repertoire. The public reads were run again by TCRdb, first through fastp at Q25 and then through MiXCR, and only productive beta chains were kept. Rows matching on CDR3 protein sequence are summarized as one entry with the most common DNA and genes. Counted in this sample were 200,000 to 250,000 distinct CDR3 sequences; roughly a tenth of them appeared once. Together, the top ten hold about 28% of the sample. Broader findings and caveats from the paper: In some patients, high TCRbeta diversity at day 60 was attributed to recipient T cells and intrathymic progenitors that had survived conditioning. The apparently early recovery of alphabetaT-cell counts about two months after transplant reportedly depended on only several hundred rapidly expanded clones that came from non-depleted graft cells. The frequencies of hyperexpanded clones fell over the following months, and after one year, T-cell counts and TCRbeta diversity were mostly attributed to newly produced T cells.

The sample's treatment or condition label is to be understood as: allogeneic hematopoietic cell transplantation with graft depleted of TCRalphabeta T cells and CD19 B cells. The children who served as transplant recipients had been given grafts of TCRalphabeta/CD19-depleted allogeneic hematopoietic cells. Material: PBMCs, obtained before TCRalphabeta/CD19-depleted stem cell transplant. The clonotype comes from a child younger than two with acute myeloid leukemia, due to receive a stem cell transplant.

The nucleotide sequence is given as TGCGCCAGCAGCGGACAGGAGTATGGCTACACCTTC. The translation is CASSGQEYGYTF. The chain is assembled from TRBV5-1 and TRBJ1-2; 7 middle bases align to TRBD1. As encoded in the germline V gene, CDR1 is SGHRS while CDR2 is YFSETQ. The CDR3 sequence holds 12 residues, the cysteine and phenylalanine included. Only the CDR3 portion is preserved as DNA: 36 bases, with reading frame beginning at the first base. V has 4 bases trimmed and J has 5 bases trimmed; junction bases matching no gene number 2.